The subject of this entry is one TCR beta chain. Its specificity is unknown. V lost 3 bases, J lost 8 bases, and 5 bases stayed unmatched. CDR3 length equals 15 residues. Germline CDR1 reads MNHEY; CDR2 reads SMNVEV (reference sequence). This sample is drawn from a study of glioma-infiltrating T cells. Points from the study as a whole: Gliomas, especially low-grade, showed above-expected tissue-blood divergence; non-neoplastic patients showed below. Very few CDR3 sequences were shared between tissue and blood.

The iRepertoire nested amplicon-rescue multiplex PCR amplified TCR alpha and beta CDR3s from RNA. TCRdb re-called the multiplex PCR reads through MiXCR, storing one row per CDR3 protein. The data show 150,000 or so distinct CDR3 sequences, about two fifths seen once. This sequence joins TRBV27 and TRBJ1-4; 11 bases match TRBD1. The sequenced sample consisted of glioma tissue, nonneoplastic brain tissue, or PBMCs (not recorded which). The TCR sequence derives from a human donor with low-grade glioma or glioblastoma, undergoing nonglioma brain surgery, or in good health (not recorded which). The DNA for the CDR3 is TGTGCCAGCAGTTTGTGGACAGGGGGCGAGGAAAAACTGTTTTTT. Translation gives CASSLWTGGEEKLFF.